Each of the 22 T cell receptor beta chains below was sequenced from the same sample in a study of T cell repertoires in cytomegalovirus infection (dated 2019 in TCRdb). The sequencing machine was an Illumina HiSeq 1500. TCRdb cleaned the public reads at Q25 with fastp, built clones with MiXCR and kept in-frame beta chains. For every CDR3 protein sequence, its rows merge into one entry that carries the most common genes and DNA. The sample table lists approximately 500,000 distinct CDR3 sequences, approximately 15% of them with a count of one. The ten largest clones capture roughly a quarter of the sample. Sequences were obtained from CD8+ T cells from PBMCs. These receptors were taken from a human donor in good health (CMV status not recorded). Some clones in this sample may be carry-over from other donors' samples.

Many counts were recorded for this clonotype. The CDR3 region is CAISDPPAGPYGYTF. The CDR3 region has the DNA TGTGCCATCAGTGACCCCCCGGCAGGACCCTATGGCTACACCTTC. V and J are TRBV10-3 and TRBJ1-2; D unclear. Trimming took 3 bases from V and 4 from J, leaving 15 bases between them. The CDR3 runs 15 residues. Germline CDR1 ENHRY, CDR2 SYGVKD.

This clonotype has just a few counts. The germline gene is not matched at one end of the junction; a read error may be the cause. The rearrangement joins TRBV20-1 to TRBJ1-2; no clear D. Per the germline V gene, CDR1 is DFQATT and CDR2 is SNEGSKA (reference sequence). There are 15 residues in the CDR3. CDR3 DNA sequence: TGCAGTGCTAGAGATGCGCCGATTGACCTATATCAGTCTATTTTC. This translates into CSARDAPIDLYQSIF.

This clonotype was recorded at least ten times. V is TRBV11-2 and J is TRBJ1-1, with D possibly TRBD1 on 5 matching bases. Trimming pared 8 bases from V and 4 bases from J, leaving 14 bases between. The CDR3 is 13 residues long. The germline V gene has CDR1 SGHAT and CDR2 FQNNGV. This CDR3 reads CASSMGRGTEAFF. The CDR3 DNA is TGTGCCAGCTCCATGGGAAGGGGCACTGAAGCTTTCTTT.

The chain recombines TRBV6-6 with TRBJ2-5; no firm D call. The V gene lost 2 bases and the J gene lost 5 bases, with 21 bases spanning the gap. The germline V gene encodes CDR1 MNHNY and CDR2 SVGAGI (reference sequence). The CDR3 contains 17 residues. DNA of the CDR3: TGTGCCAGCAGTTACGGTAATCTGGACCTGGTCGTGGAGACCCAGTACTTC. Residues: CASSYGNLDLVVETQYF.

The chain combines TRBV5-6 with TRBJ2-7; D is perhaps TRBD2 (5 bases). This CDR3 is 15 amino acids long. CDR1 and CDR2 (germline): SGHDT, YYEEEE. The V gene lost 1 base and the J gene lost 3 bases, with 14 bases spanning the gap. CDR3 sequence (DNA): TGTGCCAGCAGCTTGAGTGGTGGAGGCCTCTACGAGCAGTACTTC. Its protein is CASSLSGGGLYEQYF.

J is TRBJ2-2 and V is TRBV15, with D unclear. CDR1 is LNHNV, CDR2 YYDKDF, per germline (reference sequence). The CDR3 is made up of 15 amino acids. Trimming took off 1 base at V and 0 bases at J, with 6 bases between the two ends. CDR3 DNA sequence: TGTGCCACCAGCAGAGCTGGGGCGAACACCGGGGAGCTGTTTTTT. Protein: CATSRAGANTGELFF.

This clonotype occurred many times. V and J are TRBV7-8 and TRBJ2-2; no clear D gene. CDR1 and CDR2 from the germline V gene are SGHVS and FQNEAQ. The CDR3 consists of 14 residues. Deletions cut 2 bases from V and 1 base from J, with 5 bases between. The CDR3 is CASSLSGNTGELFF. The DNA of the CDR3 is TGTGCCAGCAGCTTATCAGGGAACACCGGGGAGCTGTTTTTT. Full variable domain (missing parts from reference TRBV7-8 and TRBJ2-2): GAGVSQSPRYKVAKRGQDVALRCDPISGHVSLFWYQQALGQGPEFLTYFQNEAQLDKSGLPSDRFFAERPEGSVSTLKIQRTQQEDSAVYLCASSLSGNTGELFFGEGSRLTVL.

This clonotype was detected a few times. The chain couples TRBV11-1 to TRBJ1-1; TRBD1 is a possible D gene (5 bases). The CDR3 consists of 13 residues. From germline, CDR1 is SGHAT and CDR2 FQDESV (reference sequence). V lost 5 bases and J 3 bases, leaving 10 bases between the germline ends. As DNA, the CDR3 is TGTGCCAGCAGCAGGGACGGATACACTGAAGCTTTCTTT. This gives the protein CASSRDGYTEAFF. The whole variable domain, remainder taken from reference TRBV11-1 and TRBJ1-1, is EAEVAQSPRYKITEKSQAVAFWCDPISGHATLYWYRQILGQGPELLVQFQDESVVDDSQLPKDRFSAERLKGVDSTLKIQPAELGDSAMYLCASSRDGYTEAFFGQGTRLTVV.

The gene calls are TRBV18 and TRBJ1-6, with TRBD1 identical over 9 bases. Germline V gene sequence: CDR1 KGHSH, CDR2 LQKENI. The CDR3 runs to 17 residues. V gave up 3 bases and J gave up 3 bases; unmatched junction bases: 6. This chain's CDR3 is CASSPIGTGNYNSPLHF. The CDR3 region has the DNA TGTGCCAGCTCACCGATCGGGACAGGGAACTATAATTCACCCCTCCACTTT.

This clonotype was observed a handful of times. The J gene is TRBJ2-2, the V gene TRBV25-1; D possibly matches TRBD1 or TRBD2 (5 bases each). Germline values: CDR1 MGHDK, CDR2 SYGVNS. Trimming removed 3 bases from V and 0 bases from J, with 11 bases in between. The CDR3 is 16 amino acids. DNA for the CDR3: TGTGCCAGCAGTGATTGGGGGTCGGCGAACACCGGGGAGCTGTTTTTT. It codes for CASSDWGSANTGELFF.

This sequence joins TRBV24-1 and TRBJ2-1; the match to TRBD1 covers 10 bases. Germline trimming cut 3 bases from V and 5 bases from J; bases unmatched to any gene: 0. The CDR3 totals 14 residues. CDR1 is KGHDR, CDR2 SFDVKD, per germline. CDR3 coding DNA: TGTGCCACCAGTGATGGGACAGGGGACAATGAGCAGTTCTTC. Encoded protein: CATSDGTGDNEQFF.

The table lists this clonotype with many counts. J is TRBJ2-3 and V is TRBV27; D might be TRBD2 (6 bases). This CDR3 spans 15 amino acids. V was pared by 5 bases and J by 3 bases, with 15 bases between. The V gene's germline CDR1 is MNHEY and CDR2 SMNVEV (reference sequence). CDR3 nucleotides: TGTGCCAGCAGTCCTTTGCGGGGCGGGACAGATACGCAGTATTTT. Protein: CASSPLRGGTDTQYF.

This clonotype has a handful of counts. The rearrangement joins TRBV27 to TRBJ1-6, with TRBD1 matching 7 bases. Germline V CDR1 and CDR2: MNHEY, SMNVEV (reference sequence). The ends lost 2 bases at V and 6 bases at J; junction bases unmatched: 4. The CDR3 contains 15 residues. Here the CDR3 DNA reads TGTGCCAGCAGTTTAAAGGGGGCGCGTAATTCACCCCTCCACTTT. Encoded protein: CASSLKGARNSPLHF.

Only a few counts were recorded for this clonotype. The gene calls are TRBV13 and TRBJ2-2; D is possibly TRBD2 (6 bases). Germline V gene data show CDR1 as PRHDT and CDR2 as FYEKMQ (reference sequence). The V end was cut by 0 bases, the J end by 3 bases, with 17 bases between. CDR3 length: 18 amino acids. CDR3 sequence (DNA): TGTGCCAGCAGCTTAGGAGTGTCGGGGGAATGGGACACCGGGGAGCTGTTTTTT. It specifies CASSLGVSGEWDTGELFF.

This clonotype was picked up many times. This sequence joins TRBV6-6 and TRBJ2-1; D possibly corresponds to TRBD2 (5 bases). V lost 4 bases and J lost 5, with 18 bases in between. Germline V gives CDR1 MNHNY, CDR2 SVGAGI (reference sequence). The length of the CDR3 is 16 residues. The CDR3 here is CASSSLGLSFHNEQFF. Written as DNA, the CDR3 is TGTGCCAGCAGTTCACTAGGTTTGTCGTTTCACAATGAGCAGTTCTTC.

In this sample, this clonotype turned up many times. Here the CDR3 reads CASSLGGGGTDTQYF. CDR3 sequence (DNA): TGTGCCAGCAGCCTCGGCGGGGGTGGTACAGATACGCAGTATTTT. The chain recombines TRBV7-3 with TRBJ2-3; 7 nucleotides align to TRBD2. This CDR3 is built from 15 residues. Germline V gene lookup returns CDR1 SGHTA and CDR2 FQGTGA. After removal of 5 bases from V and 3 bases from J, the junction contained 8 bases not matched to a gene.

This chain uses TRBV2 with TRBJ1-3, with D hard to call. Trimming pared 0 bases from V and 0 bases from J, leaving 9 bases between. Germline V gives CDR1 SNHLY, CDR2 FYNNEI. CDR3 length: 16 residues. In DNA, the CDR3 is TGTGCCAGCAGTGAAGCCGAGCGCCACTCTGGAAACACCATATATTTT. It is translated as CASSEAERHSGNTIYF.

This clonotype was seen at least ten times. CDR3 bases: TGTGCTAGTGGTTTTGTGAGCACAGATACGCAGTATTTT. This sequence encodes CASGFVSTDTQYF. The gene calls are TRBV12-5 and TRBJ2-3; the D is unclear. This CDR3 region has 13 residues. In germline, CDR1 is LGHNT, CDR2 FRNRAP. V was shortened by 3 bases and J by 0 bases, with 4 bases between the two germline ends.

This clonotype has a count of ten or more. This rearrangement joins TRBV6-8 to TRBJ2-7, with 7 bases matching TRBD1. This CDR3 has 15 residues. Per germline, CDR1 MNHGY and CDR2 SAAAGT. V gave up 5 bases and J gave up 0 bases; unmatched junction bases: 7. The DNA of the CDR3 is TGTGCCAGCAGTAATGGGACAGAGGTCTCCTACGAGCAGTACTTC. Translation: CASSNGTEVSYEQYF.

The CDR3 DNA reads TGTGCCAGCAGTATCCCTCGCAATCAGCCCCAGCATTTT. It specifies CASSIPRNQPQHF. This rearrangement joins TRBV27 to TRBJ1-5, with no clear D. This CDR3 is built from 13 residues. The germline gives CDR1 MNHEY, CDR2 SMNVEV (reference sequence). Trimming removed 5 bases from V and 2 bases from J, with 7 bases in between.

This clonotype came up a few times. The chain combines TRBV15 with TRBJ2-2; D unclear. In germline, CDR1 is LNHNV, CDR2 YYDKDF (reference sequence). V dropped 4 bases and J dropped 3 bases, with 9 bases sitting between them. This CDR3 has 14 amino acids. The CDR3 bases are TGTGCCACCAGCAACCCTGAGGACACCGGGGAGCTGTTTTTT. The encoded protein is CATSNPEDTGELFF.

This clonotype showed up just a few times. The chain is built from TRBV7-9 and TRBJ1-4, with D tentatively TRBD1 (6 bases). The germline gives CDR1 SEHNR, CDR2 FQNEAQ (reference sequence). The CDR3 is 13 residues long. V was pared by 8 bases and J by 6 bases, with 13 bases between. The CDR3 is CASDKGGHEKLFF. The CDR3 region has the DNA TGTGCCAGCGATAAGGGGGGCCATGAAAAACTGTTTTTT.